The rows below give T cell receptor beta chains drawn from one sample of a study of T cell responses to AZD1222 COVID-19 vaccine. Profiling relied on immunoSEQ multiplex PCR, and the TCRdb table lists in-frame clones only, not all of them. The repertoire holds about 140,000 clones, with almost 95% as singletons. The sample consisted of peripheral blood, taken on day 0 of AZD1222 vaccination. These TCRs come from an adult in good health. CDR3s include the opening cysteine and the closing phenylalanine or tryptophan. D genes are given only for firm matches. Clone size is given for some rows only: seen once, a few or many times, or a class if the clone is expanded.

size,V,length,J,D,DNA,CDR3
NA,TRBV5-1,15,TRBJ2-3,NA,TGCGCCAGCAGCTTGGAGGGGGGGAGCACAGATACGCAGTATTTT,CASSLEGGSTDTQYF
NA,TRBV28,16,TRBJ1-4,TRBD1,TGTGCCAGCAGTCCCTCGGGTGGGACAGGTGAAGAAAAACTGTTTTTT,CASSPSGGTGEEKLFF
NA,TRBV7-9,14,TRBJ2-1,NA,TGTGCCAGCAGCTTAACTAGTACCTACAATGAGCAGTTCTTC,CASSLTSTYNEQFF
NA,TRBV5-1,17,TRBJ2-7,NA,TGCGCCAGCAGCTTGTATCTGTCTGGGGGCGCAGGCGACGAGCAGTACTTC,CASSLYLSGGAGDEQYF
few,TRBV5-1,14,TRBJ2-2,NA,TGCGCCAGCAGCTTGGGGAGGGGAGACGGGGAGCTGTTTTTT,CASSLGRGDGELFF
NA,TRBV6-5,14,TRBJ1-2,NA,TGTGCCAGCAGTCCCGTAGGGCGTGGGTATGGCTACACCTTC,CASSPVGRGYGYTF
NA,TRBV5-8,14,TRBJ1-3,NA,TGTGCCAGCAGGCGCCCGGACCGTGGAAACACCATATATTTT,CASRRPDRGNTIYF
NA,TRBV7-2,14,TRBJ2-7,TRBD1,TGTGCCAGCAGCTTGGGACAGTGGTCCTACGAGCAGTACTTC,CASSLGQWSYEQYF
NA,TRBV23-1,16,TRBJ1-1,NA,TGCGCCAGCAGTCAATTGAGCAGGAAGAAGAACACTGAAGCTTTCTTT,CASSQLSRKKNTEAFF
NA,TRBV19,16,TRBJ1-6,NA,TGTGCCAGTAGGGAGACAGCTGCCCTGACTAATTCACCCCTCCACTTT,CASRETAALTNSPLHF
NA,TRBV19,16,TRBJ1-4,TRBD1,TGTGCCAGTAGTATAGGGACAGGGGCAACTAATGAAAAACTGTTTTTT,CASSIGTGATNEKLFF
NA,TRBV6-1,16,TRBJ2-3,TRBD1,TGTGCCAGCAGTGAACCGGGACAGGGGAGCACAGATACGCAGTATTTT,CASSEPGQGSTDTQYF
NA,TRBV7-9,16,TRBJ1-2,TRBD1,TGTGCCAGCAGCTTAGAGCGGCACAGGGGATCCTATGGCTACACCTTC,CASSLERHRGSYGYTF
NA,TRBV14,18,TRBJ1-6,TRBD1,TGTGCCAGCAGCCCACGGACAGGGGGGAGCTCCTATAATTCACCCCTCCACTTT,CASSPRTGGSSYNSPLHF
once,TRBV4-1,15,TRBJ1-1,NA,TGCGCCAGCTTCCCCACGAATGAGGGACCGTATGAAGCTTTCTTT,CASFPTNEGPYEAFF
NA,TRBV14,15,TRBJ1-2,NA,TGTGCCAGCAGCCTACAGGGTGGTTTAGCTCGTGGCTACACCTTC,CASSLQGGLARGYTF
NA,TRBV4-1,16,TRBJ1-3,NA,TGCGCCAGCAGCCAAGAAAGCCGGCTCTCTGGAAACACCATATATTTT,CASSQESRLSGNTIYF
NA,TRBV6-2/TRBV6-3,14,TRBJ1-5,NA,TGTGCCAGCAGTTACCGGGTTAGCAATCAGCCCCAGCATTTT,CASSYRVSNQPQHF
NA,TRBV12-3/TRBV12-4,13,TRBJ1-4,NA,TGTGCCAGCCTTAGGGGGGCAGGGGAAAAACTGTTTTTT,CASLRGAGEKLFF
NA,TRBV6-5,14,TRBJ1-1,NA,TGTGCCAGCAGTTATGGGGGCGCGGTCACTGAAGCTTTCTTT,CASSYGGAVTEAFF
NA,TRBV7-9,15,TRBJ1-4,TRBD1,TGTGCCAGCAGCTCCCAGACAGGGATTAATGAAAAACTGTTTTTT,CASSSQTGINEKLFF
NA,TRBV15,15,TRBJ1-1,NA,TGTGCCACCACTAGGAGGGGAGGACAAAACACTGAAGCTTTCTTT,CATTRRGGQNTEAFF
NA,TRBV7-2,13,TRBJ2-7,NA,TGTGCCAGCAGCTCCTCACCCTCCTACGAGCAGTACTTC,CASSSSPSYEQYF
NA,TRBV9,14,TRBJ2-7,TRBD1,TGTGCCAGCAACCCGGGACAGGGTGCCTACGAGCAGTACTTC,CASNPGQGAYEQYF
NA,TRBV28,14,TRBJ1-4,NA,TGTGCCAGCAGTACGACAGGTAGTGGTGAAAAACTGTTTTTT,CASSTTGSGEKLFF
NA,TRBV7-2,15,TRBJ1-2,TRBD1,TGTGCCAGCAGCTCGCCGACAGGGGGCAGCTATGGCTACACCTTC,CASSSPTGGSYGYTF
NA,TRBV3-1/TRBV3-2,15,TRBJ2-7,TRBD2,TGTGCCAGCAGCCAGCGGACTAGCGGGCCGTACGAGCAGTACTTC,CASSQRTSGPYEQYF
NA,TRBV19,13,TRBJ1-6,NA,TGTGCCACTTCGACAGTTTATAATTCACCCCTCCACTTT,CATSTVYNSPLHF
NA,TRBV28,14,TRBJ2-5,NA,TGTGCCAGCAGTTTATTCGCGGCAAGAGAGACCCAGTACTTC,CASSLFAARETQYF
NA,TRBV7-9,13,TRBJ1-1,NA,TGTGCCAGCAGCTTAGTACGGGAGGCTGAAGCTTTCTTT,CASSLVREAEAFF
NA,TRBV6-4,15,TRBJ2-1,TRBD2,TGTGCCAGCAGCCCGGGACTAGCGGGAGTGCCTGAGCAGTTCTTC,CASSPGLAGVPEQFF
NA,TRBV4-2,14,TRBJ1-4,NA,TGTGCCAGCAGCCAAGGGGGGGCAGGGGAAAAACTGTTTTTT,CASSQGGAGEKLFF
once,TRBV6-5,13,TRBJ1-4,NA,TGTGCCAGCCGAATTGCAACTAATGAAAAACTGTTTTTT,CASRIATNEKLFF
NA,TRBV19,14,TRBJ2-3,NA,TGTGCCAGTAGTACTTATAGCGAAGTAGATACGCAGTATTTT,CASSTYSEVDTQYF
NA,TRBV5-5,13,TRBJ2-7,NA,TGTGCCAGCAGCCCGACCCCCAGCGGCGAGCAGTACTTC,CASSPTPSGEQYF
NA,TRBV30,13,TRBJ1-1,TRBD1,TGTGCCTGGAGTCAAGGGACAGGGGCTGAAGCTTTCTTT,CAWSQGTGAEAFF
NA,TRBV6-5,15,TRBJ2-7,NA,TGTGCCAGCAGTTACCGGCTGGGGGGGCCCTACGAGCAGTACTTC,CASSYRLGGPYEQYF
NA,TRBV5-4,16,TRBJ2-7,NA,TGTGCCAGCAGCTTGGCGGGCACCCAAAGGGCTCTCGAGCAGTACTTC,CASSLAGTQRALEQYF
NA,TRBV4-3,17,TRBJ2-1,NA,TGCGCCAGCAGCCAAGATATCGGGCAGGGGCTTTACAATGAGCAGTTCTTC,CASSQDIGQGLYNEQFF
NA,TRBV5-1,16,TRBJ1-3,NA,TGCGCCAGCAGCCCACAGGCTTTCAACTCTGGAAACACCATATATTTT,CASSPQAFNSGNTIYF
NA,TRBV30,14,TRBJ1-2,NA,TGTGCCTGGAGTATTCAGGGGCTGAACTATGGCTACACCTTC,CAWSIQGLNYGYTF
NA,TRBV11-2,14,TRBJ2-5,TRBD1,TGTGCCAGCAGCTTCCGGGACAGGGGCGAGACCCAGTACTTC,CASSFRDRGETQYF
NA,TRBV11-3,17,TRBJ2-3,TRBD2,TGTGCCAGCAGCTTAACCGTGGGACTAGGGGTCACAGATACGCAGTATTTT,CASSLTVGLGVTDTQYF
NA,TRBV4-1,16,TRBJ1-3,NA,TGCGCCAGCAGCCAAGAGCGGGGATCCTCTGGAAACACCATATATTTT,CASSQERGSSGNTIYF
NA,TRBV7-9,14,TRBJ2-3,TRBD2,TGTGCCAGCAGCCAAGGACTAGCCACAGATACGCAGTATTTT,CASSQGLATDTQYF
NA,TRBV6-5,13,TRBJ1-2,NA,TGTGCCAGCCGGGAGGCCTCTAACTATGGCTACACCTTC,CASREASNYGYTF
NA,TRBV14,11,TRBJ1-6,NA,TGTGCCAGCAGCAGGAGGTCACCCCTCCACTTT,CASSRRSPLHF
NA,TRBV5-1,14,TRBJ1-4,NA,TGCGCCAGCAGCCCCCCGGGGGGGCCTGAAAAACTGTTTTTT,CASSPPGGPEKLFF
NA,TRBV6-5,15,TRBJ1-5,NA,TGTGCCAGCAGTTACGATGTCAGGGGAGGGCAGCCCCAGCATTTT,CASSYDVRGGQPQHF
NA,TRBV10-3,16,TRBJ2-4,TRBD2,TGTGCCATCAGTGCAAGGGAGGGACTAGCCAAAAACATTCAGTACTTC,CAISAREGLAKNIQYF
NA,TRBV4-2,16,TRBJ2-6,NA,TGTGCCAGCAGCCAAGATCCGCAGGGCTGGGCCAACGTCCTGACTTTC,CASSQDPQGWANVLTF
NA,TRBV29-1,14,TRBJ2-3,TRBD1,TGCAGCGTAGCCTCAGGGGGAAGCACAGATACGCAGTATTTT,CSVASGGSTDTQYF
NA,TRBV19,16,TRBJ1-5,NA,TGTGCCAGTAGTATAGGCAGGGCAGAAGGCAATCAGCCCCAGCATTTT,CASSIGRAEGNQPQHF